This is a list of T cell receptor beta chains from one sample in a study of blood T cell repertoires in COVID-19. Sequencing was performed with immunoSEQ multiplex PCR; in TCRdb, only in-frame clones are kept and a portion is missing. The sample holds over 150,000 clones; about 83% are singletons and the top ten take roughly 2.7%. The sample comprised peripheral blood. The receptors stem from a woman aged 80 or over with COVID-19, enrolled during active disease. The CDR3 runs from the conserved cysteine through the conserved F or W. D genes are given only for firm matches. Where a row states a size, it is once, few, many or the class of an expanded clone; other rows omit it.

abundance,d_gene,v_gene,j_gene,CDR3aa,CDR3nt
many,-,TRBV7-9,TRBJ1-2,CASSVDSYGYTF,TGTGCCAGCAGCGTCGACAGCTATGGCTACACCTTC
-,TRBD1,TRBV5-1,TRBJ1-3,CASSSQGVSGNTIYF,TGCGCCAGCAGCTCACAGGGGGTTTCTGGAAACACCATATATTTT
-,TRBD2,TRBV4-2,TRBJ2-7,CASSQDLGGKAYEQYF,TGTGCCAGCAGCCAAGATCTGGGAGGGAAAGCCTACGAGCAGTACTTC
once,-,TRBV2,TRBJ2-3,CASSTAGTYTDTQYF,TGTGCCAGCAGTACAGCCGGGACTTACACAGATACGCAGTATTTT
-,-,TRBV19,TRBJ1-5,CASSIERARQHF,TGTGCCAGTAGTATTGAAAGAGCACGACAGCATTTT
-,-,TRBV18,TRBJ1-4,CASSPREATNEKLFF,TGTGCCAGCTCACCTCGGGAAGCAACTAATGAAAAACTGTTTTTT
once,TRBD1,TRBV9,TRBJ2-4,CASSPRTGFLAKNIQYF,TGTGCCAGCAGCCCAAGGACAGGGTTTTTAGCCAAAAACATTCAGTACTTC
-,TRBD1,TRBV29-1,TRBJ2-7,CSVEGGTGANEQYF,TGCAGCGTTGAAGGGGGGACAGGGGCTAACGAGCAGTACTTC
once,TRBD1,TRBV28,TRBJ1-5,CASSFGVWTGNSNQPQHF,TGTGCCAGCAGTTTTGGGGTGTGGACAGGGAATAGCAATCAGCCCCAGCATTTT
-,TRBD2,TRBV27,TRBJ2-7,CASSLWTSGSIYEQYF,TGTGCCAGCAGTCTCTGGACTAGCGGGAGCATCTACGAGCAGTACTTC
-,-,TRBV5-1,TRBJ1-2,CASSPTGSNYGYTF,TGCGCCAGCAGCCCGACAGGATCAAACTATGGCTACACCTTC
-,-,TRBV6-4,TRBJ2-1,CASSDSMRGAYNEQFF,TGTGCCAGCAGTGACTCGATGCGCGGGGCGTACAATGAGCAGTTCTTC
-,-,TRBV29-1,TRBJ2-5,CSVVRVEETQYF,TGCAGCGTTGTCAGGGTTGAAGAGACCCAGTACTTC
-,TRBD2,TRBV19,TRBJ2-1,CASSKTSGRIDEQFF,TGTGCCAGTAGTAAGACTAGCGGGAGGATAGATGAGCAGTTCTTC
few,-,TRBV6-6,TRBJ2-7,CATGQSSYEQYF,TGTGCCACAGGACAGAGCTCCTACGAGCAGTACTTC
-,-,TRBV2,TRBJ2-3,CASSAYRKSDTQYF,TGTGCCAGCAGTGCGTACAGGAAGTCAGATACGCAGTATTTT
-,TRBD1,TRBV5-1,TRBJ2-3,CASSTGTAQDTQYF,TGCGCCAGCAGCACAGGGACAGCGCAAGATACGCAGTATTTT
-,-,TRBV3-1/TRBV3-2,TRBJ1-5,CASSQDTRGGGQPQHF,TGTGCCAGCAGCCAAGATACCCGTGGGGGGGGTCAGCCCCAGCATTTT
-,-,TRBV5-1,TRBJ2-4,CASSTGGTAKNIQYF,TGCGCCAGCAGCACGGGCGGGACAGCCAAAAACATTCAGTACTTC
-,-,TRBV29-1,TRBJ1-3,CSGGAGGNTIYF,TGCAGCGGCGGAGCCGGGGGAAACACCATATATTTT